The 32 T cell receptor beta chains below come from one sample, sequenced in a study of T cells in women clearing cervical HPV infection. The table came from immunoSEQ multiplex PCR; TCRdb's copy has only in-frame clones and leaves some out. The sample includes nearly 35,000 clones. Sequenced input: blood buffy coat. The receptor set was obtained from a woman aged 18-70 years with a cervical HPV16 infection that either progressed to CIN3+ or cleared (not recorded which).

In terms of frequency, this clone is medium-sized. The CDR3 end lies 3 residues beyond the end of the read and is filled in from the germline J gene. The rearrangement uses TRBV7-1 and TRBJ2-2; 13 nucleotides line up with TRBD2. TRBV7-1 is noted as an ORF with a role that remains uncertain. With 3 bases clipped from V and 3 bases from J, the junction kept 13 bases outside the gene matches. The CDR3 is 20 residues long. Incomplete CDR3 DNA: TGTGCCAGCAGCTCCAGCCACCCAGGGACTAGCGGGAAATACACCGGGGAG. Its translation: CASSSSHPGTSGKYTGE. The CDR3 as a whole reads CASSSSHPGTSGKYTGELFF.

Concerning this clone itself: The DNA ends 3 residues before the CDR3 does, and the rest of the CDR3 is filled in from the germline J gene. V and J are TRBV18 and TRBJ1-2; 10 bases map to TRBD1. This CDR3 comprises 17 residues. The germline CDR1 and CDR2 sequences are KGHSH and LQKENI. This chain's CDR3 is CASSQNAPGQGNNDYTF. The sequenced part of the CDR3 DNA is TGTGCCAGCTCACAAAACGCGCCGGGACAGGGGAACAATGAC. Filled out from reference TRBV18 and TRBJ1-2, the complete variable domain reads NAGVMQNPRHLVRRRGQEARLRCSPMKGHSHVYWYRQLPEEGLKFMVYLQKENIIDESGMPKERFSAEFPKEGPSILRIQQVVRGDSAAYFCASSQNAPGQGNNDYTFGSGTRLTVV.

In regard to this clone: A junction boundary mismatches the germline segment, possibly from a read error. The read halts 3 residues ahead of the CDR3 end, with the missing end drawn from the germline J gene. The rearrangement uses TRBV4-2 and TRBJ2-3, with D perhaps matching TRBD2 (6 bases). The CDR3 spans 17 residues. Germline-derived CDR1 and CDR2 are LGHNA and YNFKEQ. The CDR3 reads CASSQESLAPSTDTQYF. CDR3 bases read: TGCGCCAGCAGCCAAGAAAGCCTAGCGCCTAGCACAGATACG.

A remark on this clone: The read gets to within 3 residues of the CDR3 end, and the germline J gene fills in the rest. The V call is TRBV6-2 or TRBV6-3, the J call TRBJ2-3; 10 nucleotides align to TRBD2. The CDR3 runs to 16 residues. Germline V gives CDR1 MNHEY, CDR2 SVGEGT. The CDR3 loop reads CASSYKLAGVQETQYF. The sequenced CDR3 bases are TGTGCCAGCAGTTACAAGCTAGCGGGGGTCCAAGAGACG.

The CDR3 here is CSGRQGLNTGELFF. Partial CDR3 DNA: TGCAGCGGACGACAGGGGCTGAACACCGGGGAG. This chain uses TRBV29-1 with TRBJ2-2; TRBD1 aligns across 8 bases. The read halts 3 residues ahead of the CDR3 end, with the missing end drawn from the germline J gene. Germline V gives CDR1 SQVTM, CDR2 ANQGSEA. The CDR3 has 14 residues. J gave up 1 base and V 7 bases, and 5 bases lay outside the gene matches.

Worth noting for this clone: The read ends 3 residues shy of where the CDR3 ends; the end is completed using the germline J gene. The chain uses TRBV20-1 and TRBJ2-3; D is possibly TRBD1 (5 bases). V dropped 3 bases and J dropped 2 bases, with 15 bases sitting between them. Germline CDR1 and CDR2: DFQATT and SNEGSKA (reference sequence). The CDR3 extends over 15 amino acids. CDR3 bases read: TGCAGTGCTAGCGATGGGGCGCGGATCACAGATACG. Protein: CSASDGARITDT. The whole CDR3 protein reads CSASDGARITDTQYF.

In regard to this clone: The CDR3 end lies 3 residues beyond the end of the read and is filled in from the germline J gene. The chain has TRBV5-1 and TRBJ2-1; 8 nucleotides align to TRBD1. Looked up from germline, CDR1 is SGHRS and CDR2 is YFSETQ. The CDR3 extends over 15 amino acids. With 4 bases clipped from V and 4 bases from J, the junction kept 7 bases outside the gene matches. This chain's CDR3 is CASSPGQGGYNEQFF. The part of the CDR3 DNA that was read is TGCGCCAGCAGCCCTGGACAGGGTGGGTACAATGAG.

As concerns this clone: The CDR3 extends 3 residues past the end of the read, so its final part is completed from the germline J gene. The chain is built from TRBV20-1 and TRBJ2-7; D call uncertain. Germline values: CDR1 DFQATT, CDR2 SNEGSKA (reference sequence). Trimming left V 3 bases short and J 2 bases short, with 26 bases between. The CDR3 has 18 amino acids. CDR3 bases read: TGCAGTGCTAGGGTGGTACAGTCACCCTCTATCAGTCCCTACGAG. It translates to CSARVVQSPSISPYE. The entire CDR3 is CSARVVQSPSISPYEQYF.

Comment on this clone: The observed sequence ends 3 residues before the CDR3 terminus, with the missing tail filled in from the germline J gene. J is TRBJ1-1 and V is TRBV6-2 or TRBV6-3; 8 bases align to TRBD1. The CDR3 spans 14 residues. The ends lost 4 bases at V and 2 bases at J; junction bases unmatched: 3. In germline, CDR1 is MNHEY, CDR2 SVGEGT. CDR3 bases read: TGTGCCAGCAGTTTGGACAGGGTCAACACTGAA. Amino acid sequence: CASSLDRVNTE. The CDR3, in full, reads CASSLDRVNTEAFF.

A note on this clone: The read finishes 3 residues shy of the CDR3 end, and the germline J gene is used to complete it. This rearrangement joins TRBV5-1 to TRBJ2-3; D is possibly TRBD1 (6 bases). Germline assignment: CDR1 SGHRS and CDR2 YFSETQ. This CDR3 is 15 amino acids long. CDR3: CASSLNRVVGETQYF. CDR3 bases read: TGCGCCAGCAGCTTGAACAGGGTAGTCGGAGAGACG.

About this clone itself: The read comes to an end 3 residues before the CDR3 does, leaving the germline J gene to fill in the end. The gene calls are TRBV29-1 and TRBJ2-5, with TRBD2 matching over 10 bases. The CDR3 is 16 residues long. Germline V CDR1 and CDR2: SQVTM, ANQGSEA. With 0 bases clipped from V and 3 bases from J, the junction kept 7 bases outside the gene matches. CDR3 in amino acids: CSVEDLASGSEETQYF. Incomplete CDR3 DNA: TGCAGCGTTGAAGATCTGGCTAGCGGGAGTGAAGAGACC.

For this clone: Read coverage stops 3 residues before the CDR3 terminus; the germline J gene supplies the remainder. The gene calls are TRBV18 and TRBJ1-4; tentative D call: TRBD1 (5 bases). In germline, CDR1 is KGHSH, CDR2 LQKENI. The CDR3 covers 14 residues. V lost 6 bases and J 9 bases, leaving 17 bases between the germline ends. Partial CDR3 DNA: TGTGCCAGCTCCCCAGGGCGAGAGTCAAAAAAA. Protein product: CASSPGRESKK. The full CDR3 sequence reads CASSPGRESKKLFF.

On this clone itself: The CDR3 extends 3 residues past the end of the read, so its final part is completed from the germline J gene. The chain combines TRBV7-8 with TRBJ2-7; TRBD1 agrees at 11 bases. The CDR3 extends over 16 amino acids. Germline V gene lookup returns CDR1 SGHVS and CDR2 FQNEAQ. V shed 5 bases, J shed 5 bases, and the junction held 11 bases outside the gene matches. The CDR3 protein is CASSPVKRTGGDEQYF. Incomplete CDR3 DNA: TGTGCCAGCAGCCCCGTAAAACGGACAGGGGGCGACGAG.

Worth noting for this clone: The CDR3 end is not reached by the read, which stops 3 residues before it; the germline J gene fills it in. The chain couples TRBV7-1 to TRBJ1-4, with D possibly being TRBD1 (6 bases). TRBV7-1 is recorded as an ORF, its role being uncertain. V dropped 3 bases and J dropped 3 bases, with 26 bases sitting between them. The CDR3 length is 20 residues. CDR3 sequence: CASSSTPPQVGGLANEKLFF. The CDR3 DNA, read in part, is TGTGCCAGCAGCTCTACCCCGCCACAGGTGGGGGGGCTGGCTAATGAAAAA.

Comments on this clone: The CDR3 is cut off 3 residues early in the read; its end comes from the germline J gene. V is TRBV7-9 and J is TRBJ2-4; a weak D match, TRBD1 (6 bases). The CDR3 extends over 15 amino acids. Looked up from germline, CDR1 is SEHNR and CDR2 is FQNEAQ (reference sequence). The part of the CDR3 DNA that was read is TGTGCCAGCAGCTTAGGTCGAGCAGGGGCCTATGGT. This sequence encodes CASSLGRAGAYG. The full CDR3 protein is CASSLGRAGAYGQYF.

Comments on this clone: The DNA ends 3 residues before the CDR3 does, and the rest of the CDR3 is filled in from the germline J gene. The V call is TRBV23-1, the J call TRBJ1-1; D may be TRBD1 (6 bases). TRBV23-1 is assigned to the ORF class and has an uncertain function. The CDR3 covers 19 residues. V dropped 4 bases and J dropped 1 base, with 25 bases sitting between them. CDR3 DNA, as far as it was read: TGCGCCAGCAGTCTACTGGTGGGGGAGGGGGGGGGCTCGAACACTGAA. This translates into CASSLLVGEGGGSNTE. The entire CDR3 protein is CASSLLVGEGGGSNTEAFF.

On this clone itself: The read stops 3 residues short of the end of the CDR3; the missing end is completed from the germline J gene. The rearrangement uses TRBV28 and TRBJ2-7; the match to TRBD2 covers 11 bases. V shed 5 bases and J 0 bases; nucleotides not matched to a gene: 6. This CDR3 has 16 amino acids. Germline loops: CDR1 MDHEN, CDR2 SYDVKM. This CDR3 reads CASSLGLAGHSYEQYF. The sequenced CDR3 bases are TGTGCCAGCAGTCTAGGACTAGCGGGTCACTCCTACGAG.

As concerns this clone: With the read ending 3 residues before the CDR3 end, the germline J gene is used to fill in that end. The chain joins TRBV20-1 to TRBJ2-5, with TRBD2 identical over 8 bases. This CDR3 has 15 residues. The J segment lost 1 base and the V segment lost 3 bases, leaving 7 bases of the junction unmatched. In germline, CDR1 is DFQATT, CDR2 SNEGSKA (reference sequence). The CDR3 is CSASEASGFQETQYF. The sequenced part of the CDR3 DNA is TGCAGTGCTAGTGAGGCTAGCGGGTTCCAAGAGACC.

A remark on this clone: The read is 3 residues too short to cover the CDR3 end, so that end is filled in from the germline J gene. V gene TRBV18 combines with J gene TRBJ2-5; TRBD1 is a possible D gene (5 bases). The CDR3 contains 16 residues. Trimming shortened V by 5 bases and J by 5 bases, and 21 bases separated the two germline ends. Germline V gene sequence: CDR1 KGHSH, CDR2 LQKENI. The DNA read from the CDR3 is TGTGCCAGCTCATCGCAGGGCCGTGGTACCAGCGAGACC. Its translation is CASSSQGRGTSET. The entire CDR3 sequence reads CASSSQGRGTSETQYF.

Regarding this clone: The observed sequence ends 3 residues before the CDR3 terminus, with the missing tail filled in from the germline J gene. The chain uses TRBV19 and TRBJ2-3, with no clear D. Per germline, CDR1 LNHDA and CDR2 SQIVND (reference sequence). The CDR3 is 13 amino acids. CDR3 DNA, as far as it was read: TGTGCCAGTAGTATCTTGGCACAAGAGACG. This encodes CASSILAQET. In full, the CDR3 reads CASSILAQETQYF.

Remarks on this clone: The read is 3 residues too short to cover the CDR3 end, so that end is filled in from the germline J gene. This chain uses TRBV5-6 with TRBJ2-5, with TRBD1 matching over 7 bases. The V gene's germline CDR1 is SGHDT and CDR2 YYEEEE. This CDR3 contains 15 residues. Trimming cost V 0 bases and J 6 bases; bases outside gene matches: 8. The covered CDR3 bases are TGTGCCAGCAGCTTGGGACAGGGATTCGGACAGACC. Translation: CASSLGQGFGQT. The entire CDR3 reads CASSLGQGFGQTQYF.

Remarks on this clone: The CDR3 is cut off 3 residues early in the read; its end comes from the germline J gene. The chain has TRBV10-3 and TRBJ1-2; 7 nucleotides align to TRBD1. CDR1 ENHRY and CDR2 SYGVKD come from the germline V gene. This CDR3 spans 16 amino acids. V lost 0 bases to trimming and J lost 2 bases; unmatched junction nucleotides: 6. The sequenced CDR3 bases are TGTGCCATCAGTGAGTCGAGGCGACAGGGCAACTATGGC. Protein sequence: CAISESRRQGNYG. Given in full, the CDR3 is CAISESRRQGNYGYTF.

The sequenced part of the CDR3 DNA is TGCAGTGCGGCCGGACAGGAAAAAATTAGCAATCAGCCC. Its translation is CSAAGQEKISNQP. The entire CDR3 protein reads CSAAGQEKISNQPQHF. The chain joins TRBV20-1 to TRBJ1-5, with TRBD1 identical over 7 bases. The read falls 3 residues short of the CDR3 end, and the missing part is taken from the germline J gene. With 6 bases clipped from V and 0 bases from J, the junction kept 11 bases outside the gene matches. The CDR3 sequence is 16 residues long. The V gene's germline CDR1 is DFQATT and CDR2 SNEGSKA (reference sequence).

To note about this clone: The read ends 3 residues before the CDR3 terminus; that terminus is restored from the germline J gene. The chain uses TRBV18 and TRBJ1-5; maybe TRBD1 (5 bases). The length of the CDR3 is 14 residues. Germline V gene data show CDR1 as KGHSH and CDR2 as LQKENI. Trimming removed 6 bases from V and 6 bases from J, with 15 bases in between. The CDR3 sequence is CASSPVDQGQPQHF. The CDR3 DNA, read in part, is TGTGCCAGCTCCCCCGTCGATCAGGGTCAGCCC.

Remarks on this clone: The observed sequence ends 3 residues before the CDR3 terminus, with the missing tail filled in from the germline J gene. This chain links TRBV5-1 with TRBJ1-4; D gene unclear. Per germline, CDR1 SGHRS and CDR2 YFSETQ. This CDR3 region has 15 residues. Between the trimmed V and J ends, which lost 3 bases and 3 bases, there was a span of 12 bases. The CDR3 sequence is CASSWAGGANEKLFF. CDR3 DNA, as far as it was read: TGCGCCAGCAGCTGGGCGGGCGGAGCTAATGAAAAA.

Concerning this clone: The read finishes 3 residues shy of the CDR3 end, and the germline J gene is used to complete it. The J gene is TRBJ2-7, the V gene TRBV19; D gene unclear. CDR3 length: 14 amino acids. Trimming left V 2 bases short and J 2 bases short, with 10 bases between. CDR1 is LNHDA and CDR2 is SQIVND in the germline V gene (reference sequence). CDR3 sequence: CASSISLLTYEQYF. The part of the CDR3 DNA that was read is TGTGCCAGTAGTATAAGTTTACTCACCTACGAG.

A note on this clone: The CDR3 goes on 3 residues after the read ends, and that part is filled in from the germline J gene. The rearrangement links TRBV28 to TRBJ1-2; D remains ambiguous. Trimming shortened V by 6 bases and J by 1 base, and 12 bases separated the two germline ends. The length of the CDR3 is 14 residues. Germline lookup yields CDR1 MDHEN and CDR2 SYDVKM. The CDR3 here is CASRDDMNNYGYTF. The CDR3 bases that were read are TGTGCCAGCAGAGATGACATGAATAACTATGGC.

The CDR3 bases that were read are TGTGCCAGCTCGTTGGGGGGATTCGGGACCGGGGAG. Encoded protein: CASSLGGFGTGE. Given in full, the CDR3 is CASSLGGFGTGELFF. The chain has TRBV2 and TRBJ2-2, with a possible D match to TRBD2 (6 bases). With the read ending 3 residues before the CDR3 end, the germline J gene is used to fill in that end. The CDR3 runs 15 residues. Trimming pared 8 bases from V and 5 bases from J, leaving 18 bases between. Germline CDR1 and CDR2: SNHLY and FYNNEI.

To note about this clone: The read gets to within 3 residues of the CDR3 end, and the germline J gene fills in the rest. This chain links TRBV20-1 with TRBJ1-5; D is uncertain. The V gene lost 5 bases and the J gene lost 2 bases, with 13 bases spanning the gap. CDR1 is DFQATT and CDR2 is SNEGSKA in the germline V gene (reference sequence). The CDR3 extends over 14 amino acids. Partial CDR3 DNA: TGCAGTGCTCGGCGGCGGGATGGCAATCAGCCC. Residues: CSARRRDGNQP. The whole CDR3 protein reads CSARRRDGNQPQHF.

A note on this clone: The CDR3 goes on 3 residues after the read ends, and that part is filled in from the germline J gene. V and J are TRBV6-2 or TRBV6-3 and TRBJ2-1, with 7 positions matching TRBD1. CDR3 length equals 14 residues. With 6 bases clipped from V and 0 bases from J, the junction kept 2 bases outside the gene matches. Per germline, CDR1 MNHEY and CDR2 SVGEGT. The chain's CDR3 is CASRRQGSYNEQFF. The covered CDR3 bases are TGTGCCAGCAGGAGACAGGGCTCCTACAATGAG.

To note about this clone: The read terminates 3 residues before the CDR3 end, so the remaining end is supplied by the germline J gene. The V call is TRBV6-1, the J call TRBJ1-5, with D perhaps TRBD1 (6 bases). The ends were cut back, 4 bases at V and 6 bases at J, with 13 bases in the middle. Germline values: CDR1 MNHNS, CDR2 SASEGT. This CDR3 is built from 14 residues. Incomplete CDR3 DNA: TGTGCCAGCAGTGGACACAGGGTCGCTCAGCCC. Translated, it gives CASSGHRVAQP. The CDR3 in its entirety is CASSGHRVAQPQHF.

For this clone: The read falls 3 residues short of the CDR3 end, and the missing part is taken from the germline J gene. The genes are TRBV5-1 and TRBJ2-2; D is unclear. The CDR3 is 16 residues long. Germline lookup yields CDR1 SGHRS and CDR2 YFSETQ. This chain's CDR3 is CASSLDPGSLREKLFF. The covered CDR3 bases are TGCGCCAGCAGCTTGGACCCCGGGTCCTTGCGTGAAAAG.